This paragraph covers one TCR beta chain sequence. The antigen remains undetermined. V lost 3 bases and J lost 4, with 22 bases in between. CDR1 and CDR2 (germline): KGHSH, LQKENI. This CDR3 is built from 17 residues. These data belong to a study of cytomegalovirus exposure and HLA in healthy donors. General study points: Cytomegalovirus-associated TCR beta chains were listed, numbering more than 150. A few chains linked to CMV were shown in vitro to be specific for CMV antigens.

Method: immunoSEQ multiplex PCR; TCRdb's copy keeps in-frame clones and lacks some. The repertoire holds some 120,000 clones, approximately 87% seen once, with roughly 1.9% in the top ten. Sequenced material: PBMCs. The clonotype originates from a young woman in good health and CMV-seronegative. The chain has TRBV18 and TRBJ2-7, with TRBD1 as a possible D gene (5 bases). The CDR3 DNA sequence: TGTGCCAGCTCACCCTTTTCTGGACACGACCGTTTTTACGAGCAGTACTTC. Amino acids: CASSPFSGHDRFYEQYF.